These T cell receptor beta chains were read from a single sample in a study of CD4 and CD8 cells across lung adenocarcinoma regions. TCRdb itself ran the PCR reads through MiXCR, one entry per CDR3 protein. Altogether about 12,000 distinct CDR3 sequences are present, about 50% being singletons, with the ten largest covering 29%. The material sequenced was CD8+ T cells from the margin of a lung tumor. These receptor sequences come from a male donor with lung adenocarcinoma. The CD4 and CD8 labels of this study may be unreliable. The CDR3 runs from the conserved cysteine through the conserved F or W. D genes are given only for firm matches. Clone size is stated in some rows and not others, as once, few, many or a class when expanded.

cdr3_nt: TGTGCCAGCAGCTTAGGGGGGGACAGGGGCCACGAGCAGTACTTC; cdr3_aa: CASSLGGDRGHEQYF; v_call: TRBV11-2; clone_size: many; d_call: TRBD1; cdr3_length: 15; j_call: TRBJ2-7
cdr3_nt: TGCGCCAGCTGTCTGGACGGCATGAACACTGAAGCTTTCTTT; cdr3_aa: CASCLDGMNTEAFF; v_call: TRBV10-2; clone_size: large; d_call: .; cdr3_length: 14; j_call: TRBJ1-1
cdr3_nt: TGTGCCAGCAGCCCACAGACAGGGGGGGGGGAGACCCAGTACTTC; cdr3_aa: CASSPQTGGGETQYF; v_call: TRBV7-2; clone_size: medium-sized; d_call: TRBD1; cdr3_length: 15; j_call: TRBJ2-5
cdr3_nt: TGTGCCAGCAGCAATACCGGGAATCAGCCCCAGCATTTT; cdr3_aa: CASSNTGNQPQHF; v_call: TRBV14; clone_size: .; d_call: .; cdr3_length: 13; j_call: TRBJ1-5
cdr3_nt: TGCGCCAGCAGTTCGATGGGACTCCCCACAGATACGCAGTATTTT; cdr3_aa: CASSSMGLPTDTQYF; v_call: TRBV5-1; clone_size: .; d_call: .; cdr3_length: 15; j_call: TRBJ2-3
cdr3_nt: TGCGCCAGCAGTGATATTTCCAGCCAAGATACGCAGTACTTT; cdr3_aa: CASSDISSQDTQYF; v_call: TRBV10-2; clone_size: .; d_call: .; cdr3_length: 14; j_call: TRBJ2-5
cdr3_nt: TGTGCCAGCAGGGGGGACGGAAACTCCTACAATGAGCAGTACTTC; cdr3_aa: CASRGDGNSYNEQYF; v_call: TRBV6-2/TRBV6-3; clone_size: .; d_call: .; cdr3_length: 15; j_call: TRBJ2-4
cdr3_nt: TGTGCCAGCAGTTACTCAGCGGGAGGGGGGGCAGATACGCAGTATTTT; cdr3_aa: CASSYSAGGGADTQYF; v_call: TRBV6-5; clone_size: medium-sized; d_call: TRBD2; cdr3_length: 16; j_call: TRBJ2-3
cdr3_nt: TGTGCCAGCAGTGAACCCGGGCAGGGACAGCCCTACGAGCAGTACTTC; cdr3_aa: CASSEPGQGQPYEQYF; v_call: TRBV6-1; clone_size: .; d_call: TRBD1; cdr3_length: 16; j_call: TRBJ2-7
cdr3_nt: TGTGCCAGCAGTTACCCCCAGCATACCGGGACATCCCAAAACATTCAGTACTTC; cdr3_aa: CASSYPQHTGTSQNIQYF; v_call: TRBV6-2/TRBV6-3; clone_size: many; d_call: .; cdr3_length: 18; j_call: TRBJ2-4
cdr3_nt: TGTGCCAGCAGTATCGGAGGGGGAGTCAGTGCGACCCAGTACTTC; cdr3_aa: CASSIGGGVSATQYF; v_call: TRBV12-3/TRBV12-4; clone_size: few; d_call: .; cdr3_length: 15; j_call: TRBJ2-5
cdr3_nt: TGTGCCAGCAGTTACAGCCCTGCAACCTCCAGGGAGCAGTTCTTC; cdr3_aa: CASSYSPATSREQFF; v_call: TRBV6-5; clone_size: .; d_call: .; cdr3_length: 15; j_call: TRBJ2-1
cdr3_nt: TGTGCCAGCACCCGGGGAGGGGGCGACGAGCAGTACTTC; cdr3_aa: CASTRGGGDEQYF; v_call: TRBV7-8; clone_size: large; d_call: .; cdr3_length: 13; j_call: TRBJ2-7
cdr3_nt: TGTGCCAGCAGCTTTGACCCCACCCAGACCCAGCATTTT; cdr3_aa: CASSFDPTQTQHF; v_call: TRBV7-3; clone_size: few; d_call: .; cdr3_length: 13; j_call: TRBJ1-5
cdr3_nt: TGTGCCATCAGTGAGACTCCTGGGAGGGAGACCCAGTACTTC; cdr3_aa: CAISETPGRETQYF; v_call: TRBV10-3; clone_size: .; d_call: .; cdr3_length: 14; j_call: TRBJ2-5
cdr3_nt: TGTGCCAGCAGTTTAAGGGAGAGGACCGATGAGCAGTTTTTC; cdr3_aa: CASSLRERTDEQFF; v_call: TRBV12-3/TRBV12-4; clone_size: .; d_call: .; cdr3_length: 14; j_call: TRBJ2-1
cdr3_nt: TGTGCCAGCAGTCCGGGAAACACTGAAGCTTTCTTT; cdr3_aa: CASSPGNTEAFF; v_call: TRBV12-3/TRBV12-4; clone_size: .; d_call: .; cdr3_length: 12; j_call: TRBJ1-1
cdr3_nt: TGTGCCAGCATTGAAGGGAGACAGGGCGGCAGGTACAATGAGCAGTTCTTC; cdr3_aa: CASIEGRQGGRYNEQFF; v_call: TRBV28; clone_size: many; d_call: TRBD1; cdr3_length: 17; j_call: TRBJ2-1